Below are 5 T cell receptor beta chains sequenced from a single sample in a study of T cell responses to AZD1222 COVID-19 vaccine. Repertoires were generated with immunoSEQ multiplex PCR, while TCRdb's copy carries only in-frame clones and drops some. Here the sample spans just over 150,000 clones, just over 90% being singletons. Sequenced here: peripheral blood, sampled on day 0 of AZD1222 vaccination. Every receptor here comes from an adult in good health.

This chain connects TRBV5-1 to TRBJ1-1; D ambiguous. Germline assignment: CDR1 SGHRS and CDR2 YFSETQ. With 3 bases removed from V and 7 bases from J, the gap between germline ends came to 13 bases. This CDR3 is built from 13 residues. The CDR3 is CASSSGGKGEAFF. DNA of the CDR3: TGCGCCAGCAGCTCAGGAGGTAAAGGTGAAGCTTTCTTT.

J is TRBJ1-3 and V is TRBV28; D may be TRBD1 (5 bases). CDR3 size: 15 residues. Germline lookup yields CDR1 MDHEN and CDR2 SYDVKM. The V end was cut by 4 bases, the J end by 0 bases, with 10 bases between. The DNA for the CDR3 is TGTGCCAGCAGTTCTGACAGCTACTCTGGAAACACCATATATTTT. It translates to CASSSDSYSGNTIYF.

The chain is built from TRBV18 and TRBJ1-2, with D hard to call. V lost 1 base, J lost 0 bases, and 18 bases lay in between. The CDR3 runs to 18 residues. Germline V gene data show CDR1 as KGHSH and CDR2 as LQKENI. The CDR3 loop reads CASSPLTGEIDTNYGYTF. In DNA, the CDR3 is TGTGCCAGCTCACCACTGACCGGGGAAATTGACACTAACTATGGCTACACCTTC.

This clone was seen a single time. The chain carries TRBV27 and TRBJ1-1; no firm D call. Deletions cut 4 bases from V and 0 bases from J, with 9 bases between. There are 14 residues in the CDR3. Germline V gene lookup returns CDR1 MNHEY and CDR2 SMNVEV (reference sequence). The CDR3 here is CASSSKTLNTEAFF. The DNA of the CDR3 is TGTGCCAGCAGTTCTAAAACTTTGAACACTGAAGCTTTCTTT.

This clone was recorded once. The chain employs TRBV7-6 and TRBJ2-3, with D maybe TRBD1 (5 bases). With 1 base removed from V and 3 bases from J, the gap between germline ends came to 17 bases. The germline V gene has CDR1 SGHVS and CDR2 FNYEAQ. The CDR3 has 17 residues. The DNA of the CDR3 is TGTGCCAGCAGCTTAGGGGCAGGTGGGGCGAGTACAGATACGCAGTATTTT. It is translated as CASSLGAGGASTDTQYF.